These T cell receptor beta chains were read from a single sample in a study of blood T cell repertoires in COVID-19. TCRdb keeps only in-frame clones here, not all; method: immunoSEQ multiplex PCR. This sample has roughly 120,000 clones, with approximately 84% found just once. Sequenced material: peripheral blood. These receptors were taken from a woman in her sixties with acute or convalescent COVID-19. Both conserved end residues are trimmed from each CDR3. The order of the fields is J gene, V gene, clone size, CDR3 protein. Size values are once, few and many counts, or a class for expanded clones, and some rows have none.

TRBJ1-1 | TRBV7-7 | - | ASSPQSGVEAF
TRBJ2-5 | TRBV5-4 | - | ASSHGLAGEFWETQY
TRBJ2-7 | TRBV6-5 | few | ASSPGTGDPEQY
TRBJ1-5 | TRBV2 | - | ASSEGDRNQPQH
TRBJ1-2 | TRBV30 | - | ACIQGGASYGYT
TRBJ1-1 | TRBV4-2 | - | ASLQGLGIARTEAF
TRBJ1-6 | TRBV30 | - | AWSVRGEVYNSPLH
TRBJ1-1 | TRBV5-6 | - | ASSRGSEAF
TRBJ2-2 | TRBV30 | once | AWRHRLAGDTGELF
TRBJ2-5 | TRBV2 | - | ASSEAGKTQY
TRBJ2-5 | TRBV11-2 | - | ASSGPTSGGAGEMETQY
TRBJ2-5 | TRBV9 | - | ASSVMDRRETQY
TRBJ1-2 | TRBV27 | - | ASSATDRAYGYT
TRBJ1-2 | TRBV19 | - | ASSIETGIAGGYT
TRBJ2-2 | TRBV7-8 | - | ASSLLGAGRSYTGELF
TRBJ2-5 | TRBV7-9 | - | ASSSRVGQGETQY
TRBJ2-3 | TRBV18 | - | ASSPGLAETTDTQY
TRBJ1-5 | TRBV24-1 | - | ATSDGSTTGASNQPQH
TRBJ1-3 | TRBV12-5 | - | ASARVLDSGNTIY
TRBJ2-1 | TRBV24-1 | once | ATRSRTGTSEQF
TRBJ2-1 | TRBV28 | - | ASSTFRNEQF
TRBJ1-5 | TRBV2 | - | ASSRQGTGQPQH
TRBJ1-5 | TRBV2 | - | ASSMGGLRVRNQPQH
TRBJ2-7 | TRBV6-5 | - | ASRDETEPYEQY
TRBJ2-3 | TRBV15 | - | ATSMGSGGDIDTQY
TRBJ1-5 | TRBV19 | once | ASWSQGAFNQPQH
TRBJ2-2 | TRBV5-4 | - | ASSLAGGSYTGELF
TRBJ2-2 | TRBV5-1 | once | ASSPGGRPDTGELF
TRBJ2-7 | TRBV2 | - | ASRTGGYEQY
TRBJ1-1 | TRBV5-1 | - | ASSWDRPPEAF
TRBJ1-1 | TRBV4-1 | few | ASSQEETVFTEAF
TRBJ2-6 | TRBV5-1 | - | ASSIQGVGANVLT